Presented here are 2 T cell receptor beta chains from one specimen sequenced in a study of blood T cells in healthy people across ages. Primed by a sample-barcoded 5' primer and a J-beta primer mix, a second PCR proceeded for about 6 to 11 cycles. MiXCR was run by TCRdb on the 5' RACE reads, yielding one entry per CDR3 protein. Among fewer than 2 million distinct CDR3 sequences listed, around 40% were seen once. Sequenced: blood. The receptor set was obtained from a human donor in good health.

This clonotype was found a few times. V is TRBV4-3 and J is TRBJ2-1, with no clear D. Trimming pared 4 bases from V and 7 bases from J, leaving 23 bases between. This CDR3 is 17 amino acids long. CDR1 and CDR2 from the germline V gene are LGHNA and YSLEER. CDR3 nucleotide sequence: TGCGCCAGCAGCCGACAACGGACGTCCCTACTAATGAATGAGCAGTTCTTC. Residues: CASSRQRTSLLMNEQFF.

For the CDR3, the DNA is TGTGCCAGCAGCGTTGCAGGGACATACGATGGCTACACCTTC. Encoded protein: CASSVAGTYDGYTF. The rearrangement joins TRBV9 to TRBJ1-2, with D perhaps matching TRBD1 (6 bases). The V gene lost 2 bases and the J gene lost 6 bases, with 14 bases spanning the gap. CDR1 and CDR2 from the germline V gene are SGDLS and YYNGEE. The CDR3 covers 14 residues.